This T cell receptor beta chain was documented in a study of T cells expressing NK-cell markers. The study, taken as a whole, reports: A range of roughly 1.0-8% of CD8+ T cells consisted of dominant NKG2C+ clonotypes in six donors. Where several donors were concerned, these clonotypes also led the CD3+CD56-NKG2C+ fraction. HCMV specificity of expanded NKG2C+ T cell clones remained unclear.

As concerns this clonotype: Its antigen remains unknown.

This CDR3 is built from 14 residues. Germline loops: CDR1 MNHEY, CDR2 SVGEGT. The TCR beta cDNA came from 5'RACE template switching with UMIs. Following a re-call of the 5' RACE reads, TCRdb has one entry per CDR3 protein and lacks DNA. Its clone listing holds roughly 160,000 distinct CDR3 sequences. V gene TRBV6-2 or TRBV6-3 combines with J gene TRBJ1-2. The sequence was collected from a woman between 18 and 75 years old in good health. Sequences were obtained from blood T cells: a sorted CD56 or NKG2C T cell subset, CD4+ or CD8+ T cells, or bulk PBMC T cells (not recorded which). CDR3 in amino acids: CASSYSSLSSGYTF.